This entry lists 2 T cell receptor beta chains sequenced from one sample in a study of T cells expressing NK-cell markers. Using the 5' RACE reads, TCRdb records one entry per CDR3 protein without DNA. In total, the table holds about 410,000 distinct CDR3 sequences. Material: blood T cells: a sorted CD56 or NKG2C T cell subset, CD4+ or CD8+ T cells, or bulk PBMC T cells (not recorded which). The origin of the receptors is a woman between 50 and 59 years old in good health.

V gene TRBV12-3 or TRBV12-4 combines with J gene TRBJ1-1; the TCRdb call, TRBD1, lacks DNA for checking. This CDR3 comprises 13 residues. CDR3 protein: CASRTGTDTEAFF.

The J gene is TRBJ1-1, the V gene TRBV5-1; the TRBD1 assignment by TCRdb is unverifiable without DNA. Germline values: CDR1 SGHRS, CDR2 YFSETQ. This CDR3 has 17 residues. CDR3 protein: CASSKWTGPGGDTEAFF.